One TCR beta chain is described in this entry. This CDR3 region has 14 residues. Germline CDR1 is LNHDA and CDR2 is SQIVND (reference sequence). V dropped 6 bases and J dropped 2 bases, with 13 bases sitting between them. Authors' processing steps: By means of reference gene primer amplification, nucleated cell counts were estimated. The table came from immunoSEQ multiplex PCR; TCRdb's copy has only in-frame clones and leaves some out. That table furnishes V, J and clone size, whereas the DNA furnished D and trimming. Here the sample spans roughly 330,000 clones, around 83% being singletons. The data stem from a study of blood T cell repertoires in COVID-19. About the research overall: The samples span acute and convalescent COVID-19 from the United States, Italy and Spain. The cDNA or gDNA used as material had been derived from T cells, B-cell-depleted T cells, or PBMCs.

The sequenced material came from peripheral blood. The chain recombines TRBV19 with TRBJ2-5, with D possibly being TRBD2 (6 bases). This clonotype originated in a woman aged 50 to 60 with acute or convalescent COVID-19. This CDR3 is CASRGRGLQETQYF. CDR3 coding DNA: TGTGCCAGTAGGGGGCGGGGCCTTCAAGAGACCCAGTACTTC.